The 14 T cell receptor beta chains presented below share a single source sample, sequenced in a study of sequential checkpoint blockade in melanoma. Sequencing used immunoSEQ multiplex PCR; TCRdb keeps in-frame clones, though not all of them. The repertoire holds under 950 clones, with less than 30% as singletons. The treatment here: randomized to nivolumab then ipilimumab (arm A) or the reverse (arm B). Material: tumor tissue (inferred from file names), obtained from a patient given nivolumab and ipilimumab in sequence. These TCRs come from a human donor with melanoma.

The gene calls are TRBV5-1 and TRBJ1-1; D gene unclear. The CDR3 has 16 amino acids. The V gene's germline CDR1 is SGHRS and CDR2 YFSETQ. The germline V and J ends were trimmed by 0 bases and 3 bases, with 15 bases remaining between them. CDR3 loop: CASSLGKRAAYTEAFF. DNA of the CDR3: TGCGCCAGCAGCTTGGGAAAGAGGGCCGCCTACACTGAAGCTTTCTTT.

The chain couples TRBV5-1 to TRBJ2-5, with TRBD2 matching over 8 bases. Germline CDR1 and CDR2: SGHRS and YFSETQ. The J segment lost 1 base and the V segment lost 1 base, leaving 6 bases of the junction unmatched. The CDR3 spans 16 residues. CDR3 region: CASSLMGSGAQETQYF. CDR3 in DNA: TGCGCCAGCAGCTTGATGGGTAGCGGGGCCCAAGAGACCCAGTACTTC.

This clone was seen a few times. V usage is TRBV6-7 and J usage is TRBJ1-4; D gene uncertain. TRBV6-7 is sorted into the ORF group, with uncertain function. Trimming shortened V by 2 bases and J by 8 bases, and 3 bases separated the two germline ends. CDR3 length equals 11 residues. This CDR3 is CASSYQEKLFF. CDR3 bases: TGTGCCAGCAGTTACCAGGAAAAACTGTTTTTT.

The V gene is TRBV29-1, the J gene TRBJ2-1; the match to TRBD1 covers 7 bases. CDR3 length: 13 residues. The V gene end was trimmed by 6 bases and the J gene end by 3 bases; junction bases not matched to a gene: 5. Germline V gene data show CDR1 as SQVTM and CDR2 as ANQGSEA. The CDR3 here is CSVHNRGYNEQFF. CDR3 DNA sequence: TGCAGCGTCCACAACAGGGGCTACAATGAGCAGTTCTTC.

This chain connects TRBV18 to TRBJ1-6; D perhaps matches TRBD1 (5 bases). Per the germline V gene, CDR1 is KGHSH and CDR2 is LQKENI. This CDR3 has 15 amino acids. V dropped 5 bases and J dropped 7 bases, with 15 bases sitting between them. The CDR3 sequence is CASSELGPRNSPLHF. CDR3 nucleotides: TGTGCCAGCTCAGAACTGGGACCCCGAAATTCACCCCTCCACTTT.

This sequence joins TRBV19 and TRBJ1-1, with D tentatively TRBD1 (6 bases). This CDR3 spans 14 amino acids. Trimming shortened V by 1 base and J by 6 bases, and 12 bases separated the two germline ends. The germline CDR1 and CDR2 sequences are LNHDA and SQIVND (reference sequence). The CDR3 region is CASSIGGGLSEAFF. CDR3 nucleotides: TGTGCCAGTAGTATAGGAGGGGGTTTATCTGAAGCTTTCTTT.

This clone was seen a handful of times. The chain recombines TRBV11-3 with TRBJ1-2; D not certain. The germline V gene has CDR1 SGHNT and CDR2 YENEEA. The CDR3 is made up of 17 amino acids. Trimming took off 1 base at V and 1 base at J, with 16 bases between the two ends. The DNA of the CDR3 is TGTGCCAGCAGCTTAGTAAATGGAGCCGCTCTTAACTATGGCTACACCTTC. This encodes CASSLVNGAALNYGYTF.

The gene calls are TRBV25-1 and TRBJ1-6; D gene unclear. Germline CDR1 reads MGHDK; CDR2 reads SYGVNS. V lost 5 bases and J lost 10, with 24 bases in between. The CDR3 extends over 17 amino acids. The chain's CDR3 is CASSTLGDLEEWSPLHF. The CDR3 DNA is TGTGCCAGCAGTACCTTGGGAGATCTAGAGGAGTGGTCACCCCTCCACTTT.

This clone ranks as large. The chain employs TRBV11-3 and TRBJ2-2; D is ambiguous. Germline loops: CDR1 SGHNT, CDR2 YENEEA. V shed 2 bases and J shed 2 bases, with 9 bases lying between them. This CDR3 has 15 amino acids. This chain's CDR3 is CASSLMRGNTGELFF. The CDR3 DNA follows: TGTGCCAGCAGCTTAATGAGAGGAAACACCGGGGAGCTGTTTTTT. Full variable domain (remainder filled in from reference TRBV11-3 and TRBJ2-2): EAGVVQSPRYKIIEKKQPVAFWCNPISGHNTLYWYLQNLGQGPELLIRYENEEAVDDSQLPKDRFSAERLKGVDSTLKIQPAELGDSAVYLCASSLMRGNTGELFFGEGSRLTVL.

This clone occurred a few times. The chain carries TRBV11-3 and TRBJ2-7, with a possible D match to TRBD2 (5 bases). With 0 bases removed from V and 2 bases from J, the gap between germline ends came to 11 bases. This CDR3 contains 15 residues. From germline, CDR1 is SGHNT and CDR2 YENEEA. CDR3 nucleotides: TGTGCCAGCAGCTTAGAGACTCGGCGGGCCTACGAGCAGTACTTC. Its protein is CASSLETRRAYEQYF. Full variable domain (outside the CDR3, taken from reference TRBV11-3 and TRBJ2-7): EAGVVQSPRYKIIEKKQPVAFWCNPISGHNTLYWYLQNLGQGPELLIRYENEEAVDDSQLPKDRFSAERLKGVDSTLKIQPAELGDSAVYLCASSLETRRAYEQYFGPGTRLTVT.

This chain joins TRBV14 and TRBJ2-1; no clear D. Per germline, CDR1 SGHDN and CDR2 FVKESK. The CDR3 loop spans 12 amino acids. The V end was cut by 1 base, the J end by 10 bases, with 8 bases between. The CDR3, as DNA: TGTGCCAGCAGCCAAGGAAGCAAGGAGCAGTTCTTC. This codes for CASSQGSKEQFF. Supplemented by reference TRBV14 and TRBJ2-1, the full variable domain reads EAGVTQFPSHSVIEKGQTVTLRCDPISGHDNLYWYRRVMGKEIKFLLHFVKESKQDESGMPNNRFLAERTGGTYSTLKVQPAELEDSGVYFCASSQGSKEQFFGPGTRLTVL.

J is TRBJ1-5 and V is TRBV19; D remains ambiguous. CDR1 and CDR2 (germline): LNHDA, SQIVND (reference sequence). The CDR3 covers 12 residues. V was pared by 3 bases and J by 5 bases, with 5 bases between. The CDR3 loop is CASSIGHQPQHF. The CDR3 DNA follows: TGTGCCAGTAGTATTGGTCATCAGCCCCAGCATTTT.

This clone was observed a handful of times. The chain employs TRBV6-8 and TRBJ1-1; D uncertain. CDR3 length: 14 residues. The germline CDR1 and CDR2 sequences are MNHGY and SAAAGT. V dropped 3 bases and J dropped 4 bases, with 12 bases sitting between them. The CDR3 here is CASSYSRARTEAFF. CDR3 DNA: TGTGCCAGCAGTTATAGTAGGGCGCGCACTGAAGCTTTCTTT.

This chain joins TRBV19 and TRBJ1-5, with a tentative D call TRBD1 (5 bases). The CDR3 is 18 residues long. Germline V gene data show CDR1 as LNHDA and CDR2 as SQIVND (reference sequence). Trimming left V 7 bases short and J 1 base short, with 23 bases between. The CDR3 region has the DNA TGTGCCAGTACCCGAGGTTGGTCCGACAGCTACAGCAATCAGCCCCAGCATTTT. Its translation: CASTRGWSDSYSNQPQHF.